The next 15 T cell receptor beta chains were all read from a single sample in a study of neurological immune-mediated disorders. Each CDR3 protein gets one entry after TCRdb re-called the 5' RACE reads with MiXCR. The sample includes 45,000 to 55,000 distinct CDR3 sequences, around 3.3% of them seen just once. Sequences were obtained from PBMCs. These receptors all come from a man in his forties with multiple sclerosis.

This clonotype was detected ten times or more. V gene TRBV5-1 combines with J gene TRBJ2-1; D possibly matches TRBD1 or TRBD2 (5 bases each). The germline gives CDR1 SGHRS, CDR2 YFSETQ. The CDR3 has 17 amino acids. V shed 0 bases and J shed 5 bases, with 18 bases lying between them. CDR3 DNA sequence: TGCGCCAGCAGCTTGGTTGCTATTGGGACCGGGCACAATGAGCAGTTCTTC. This translates into CASSLVAIGTGHNEQFF.

This clonotype has a count of ten or more. CDR3 residues: CASSPDINTDTQYF. DNA for the CDR3: TGCGCCAGCAGCCCTGACATAAACACAGATACGCAGTATTTT. The genes are TRBV5-1 and TRBJ2-3; D uncertain. CDR1 and CDR2 (germline): SGHRS, YFSETQ. Trimming stripped 4 bases from V and 2 bases from J, with 11 bases between. The CDR3 totals 14 residues.

This clonotype was observed at least ten times. The chain uses TRBV7-9 and TRBJ2-5; D is uncertain. The V end lost 1 base, the J end lost 5 bases, and 2 bases lay between the germline ends. CDR1 is SEHNR, CDR2 FQNEAQ, per germline (reference sequence). This CDR3 region has 11 residues. CDR3: CASSLVETQYF. CDR3 nucleotide sequence: TGTGCCAGCAGCTTAGTGGAGACCCAGTACTTC.

This clonotype showed up many times. Here the CDR3 reads CASSLVMASVKNIQYF. Written as DNA, the CDR3 is TGTGCCAGCAGTTTAGTGATGGCTAGCGTCAAAAACATTCAGTACTTC. The chain recombines TRBV28 with TRBJ2-4; the D gene is possibly TRBD2 (6 bases). The CDR3 is 16 residues long. Germline-derived CDR1 and CDR2 are MDHEN and SYDVKM. Trimming took 2 bases from V and 3 from J, leaving 14 bases between them.

There are many counts of this clonotype. The rearrangement uses TRBV7-8 and TRBJ1-1, with 9 bases lining up with TRBD1. J gave up 8 bases and V 3 bases, and 4 bases lay outside the gene matches. The CDR3 has 13 amino acids. Germline values: CDR1 SGHVS, CDR2 FQNEAQ. This CDR3 is CASSFAGQGEAFF. The CDR3 DNA sequence: TGTGCCAGCAGCTTTGCCGGACAGGGGGAAGCTTTCTTT.

In this sample, this clonotype turned up many times. The chain links TRBV18 to TRBJ2-7, with a weak D call TRBD2 (5 bases). Germline V CDR1 and CDR2: KGHSH, LQKENI. The CDR3 spans 14 residues. V lost 3 bases and J lost 2, with 11 bases in between. The CDR3 coding sequence is TGTGCCAGCTCACCCGTACCGGGGACCTACGAGCAGTACTTC. This gives the protein CASSPVPGTYEQYF.

This clonotype was picked up many times. This chain connects TRBV21-1 to TRBJ1-1. TRBV21-1 is a pseudogene locus. The CDR3 covers 15 residues. The CDR3 DNA reads TGTGCCAGCAGCAAAGCGTGGGAGGGGGGCACTGAAGCTTTCTTT. It encodes CASSKAWEGGTEAFF.

This clonotype was seen ten or more times. CDR3 region: CASSTGSGDNEQFF. CDR3 sequence (DNA): TGTGCCAGCAGCACAGGGTCCGGGGACAATGAGCAGTTCTTC. The V and J genes are TRBV7-9 and TRBJ2-1; D possibly corresponds to TRBD1 (6 bases). This CDR3 comprises 14 residues. Germline V CDR1 and CDR2: SEHNR, FQNEAQ (reference sequence). Trimming pared 5 bases from V and 5 bases from J, leaving 13 bases between.

This clonotype was picked up many times. The J gene is TRBJ2-3, the V gene TRBV20-1; 8 bases map to TRBD1. Looked up from germline, CDR1 is DFQATT and CDR2 is SNEGSKA (reference sequence). The CDR3 sequence is 11 residues long. V was clipped by 6 bases and J by 7 bases; unmatched bases: 3. DNA for the CDR3: TGCAGTGCCCAGGGGGCGCATACGCAGTATTTT. Translating it yields CSAQGAHTQYF.

In the case of this clonotype: A much larger clone differs by one base, so this may be a read error. The chain links TRBV20-1 to TRBJ2-5; D might be TRBD2 (6 bases). CDR3 length equals 12 residues. Between the trimmed V and J ends, which lost 2 bases and 7 bases, there was a span of 11 bases. Germline CDR1 DFQATT, CDR2 SNEGSKA (reference sequence). The CDR3 bases are TGCAGTGCTAGAAGTACGGAGGGGACCCAGTACTTC. Translation gives CSARSTEGTQYF.

This clonotype was recorded at least ten times. The V call is TRBV6-6, the J call TRBJ2-7; D may be TRBD1 or TRBD2 (6 bases each). V was cut by 2 bases and J by 2 bases, with 13 bases left in between. Germline CDR1 and CDR2: MNHNY and SVGAGI (reference sequence). The CDR3 spans 15 residues. The CDR3 reads CASSYTRGDPYEQYF. The CDR3 nucleotides are TGTGCCAGCAGTTACACAAGGGGGGACCCCTACGAGCAGTACTTC.

The table lists this clonotype with many counts. This chain uses TRBV20-1 with TRBJ2-3; D is perhaps TRBD2 (6 bases). Trimming shortened V by 5 bases and J by 3 bases, and 18 bases separated the two germline ends. The CDR3 contains 15 residues. Germline CDR1 and CDR2: DFQATT and SNEGSKA (reference sequence). The CDR3 here is CSAQWGDLRTDTQYF. DNA of the CDR3: TGCAGTGCTCAGTGGGGGGACCTCCGAACAGATACGCAGTATTTT.

This clonotype was recorded at least ten times. The chain joins TRBV5-5 to TRBJ2-2; D not resolved. This CDR3 spans 15 amino acids. The germline CDR1 and CDR2 sequences are SGHKS and YYEKEE (reference sequence). Trimming stripped 5 bases from V and 1 base from J, with 12 bases between. The CDR3: CASRVTDLNTGELFF. The CDR3 DNA reads as TGTGCCAGCAGGGTCACCGATTTGAACACCGGGGAGCTGTTTTTT.

With regard to this clonotype: A much bigger clone sits one base away, suggesting this may be a read error. This sequence joins TRBV6-5 and TRBJ1-1, with D hard to call. The germline gives CDR1 MNHEY, CDR2 SVGAGI. This CDR3 is 15 amino acids long. V lost 6 bases to trimming and J lost 1 base, with 15 bases between them. In DNA, the CDR3 is TGTGCCAGCAGCCCATTCCAGAGTCAGAACACTGAAGCTTTCTTT. Protein product: CASSPFQSQNTEAFF.

This clonotype was observed at least ten times. The CDR3 DNA is TGCGCCAGCAGCTTGGACGGGGGAACTAATGAAAAACTGTTTTTT. Amino acid sequence: CASSLDGGTNEKLFF. The chain couples TRBV5-1 to TRBJ1-4; perhaps TRBD1 as D (5 bases). This CDR3 has 15 amino acids. CDR1 is SGHRS, CDR2 YFSETQ, per germline. The germline V and J ends were trimmed by 0 bases and 1 base, with 7 bases remaining between them.